This is a list of T cell receptor beta chains from one sample in a study of blood T cell repertoires in COVID-19. Data came from immunoSEQ multiplex PCR; TCRdb stores just in-frame clones and leaves some out. The profile shows more than 200,000 clones, around 90% of them singletons. The specimen sequenced was peripheral blood. The receptors were gathered from a man under 40 with COVID-19, enrolled during active disease. Both conserved end residues are part of each CDR3. A D gene is named only where the DNA matches it firmly.

CDR3nt | CDR3aa | v_gene | d_gene | j_gene
TGTGCCAGCAGCTTTCACATGTCCCAAGAGACCCAGTACTTC | CASSFHMSQETQYF | TRBV7-9 | . | TRBJ2-5
TGCGCCAGCAGCCGGCGTACAGGGAAGGGAAGTCTAATACAGAATTTAGGCGCTGAAGCTTTCTTT | CASSRRTGKGSLIQNLGAEAFF | TRBV4-3 | . | TRBJ1-1
TGTGCCAGCGAGGCAGCTCCCTATGGCTACACCTTC | CASEAAPYGYTF | TRBV6-6 | . | TRBJ1-2
TGTGCCAGCACCAACGGGGCGGGATGGGGCTACACCTTC | CASTNGAGWGYTF | TRBV6-5 | . | TRBJ1-2
TGTGCCAGCAGCCAGTCGGGGAGGACGGCAAATCAGCCCCAGCATTTT | CASSQSGRTANQPQHF | TRBV5-8 | . | TRBJ1-5
TGCGCCAGCACCGGACAGGGGGGGATCCGTGGCTACACCTTC | CASTGQGGIRGYTF | TRBV10-2 | TRBD1 | TRBJ1-2
TGTGCCAGCATGGGGACAGGGCCCCCTTTTGGGCAGTTCTTC | CASMGTGPPFGQFF | TRBV28 | TRBD1 | TRBJ2-1
TGCGCCAGCAGTCAACAGGGGGCGGAGAATGGCTACACCTTC | CASSQQGAENGYTF | TRBV23-1 | TRBD1 | TRBJ1-2
TGTGCCAGCAGGAGTGGGACAGGGGGAAATCAGCCCCAGCATTTT | CASRSGTGGNQPQHF | TRBV6-5 | TRBD1 | TRBJ1-5
TGTGCCAGCAGCCAAGCCCCGGGGAGAGCAGATACGCAGTATTTT | CASSQAPGRADTQYF | TRBV3-1/TRBV3-2 | . | TRBJ2-3
TGTGCCAGCAGTTTATCCCTAACATTAGCGGGGCTCGGCTACGAGCAGTACTTC | CASSLSLTLAGLGYEQYF | TRBV28 | TRBD2 | TRBJ2-7
TGTGCCAGCAGCCCCGGGACGGGAGGTAATTCACCCCTCCACTTT | CASSPGTGGNSPLHF | TRBV28 | . | TRBJ1-6
TGTGCCTCGAGGACAGGGGATCAGCCCCAGCATTTT | CASRTGDQPQHF | TRBV30 | TRBD1 | TRBJ1-5